Each of the 7 T cell receptor beta chains below was sequenced from the same sample in a study of T cells in Graves' hyperthyroidism and ophthalmopathy. Regions amplified from RNA transcripts were the TCR beta CDR3 regions. HTBI primers were employed in a first-round RT-PCR of the TCR CDR3. TCRdb independently ran MiXCR on the multiplex PCR reads; one entry per CDR3 protein. The sample includes about 350,000 distinct CDR3 sequences, 17% of them seen just once. The sequencing input was blood. The receptors here all came from a woman aged 30 to 39 with Graves' hyperthyroidism that later progressed to Graves' ophthalmopathy.

As regards this clonotype: A single base separates this from a much larger clone, so it may be a read error. The V and J genes are TRBV5-1 and TRBJ2-1, with 7 bases matching TRBD2. Germline V lookup: CDR1 SGHRS, CDR2 YFSETQ. The CDR3 is 14 amino acids. The CDR3: CASSLGLAHNEHFF. The CDR3 nucleotides are TGCGCCAGCAGCTTGGGACTAGCCCACAATGAGCACTTCTTC.

The chain couples TRBV2 to TRBJ2-5; D ambiguous. The germline V and J ends were trimmed by 4 bases and 4 bases, with 10 bases remaining between them. The CDR3 sequence is 13 residues long. Germline CDR1 reads SNHLY; CDR2 reads FYNNEI. The CDR3 is CASSAWPVETQYF. The CDR3 nucleotides read TGTGCCAGCAGTGCCTGGCCGGTAGAGACCCAGTACTTC. Filled out from reference TRBV2 and TRBJ2-5, the complete variable domain reads EPEVTQTPSHQVTQMGQEVILRCVPISNHLYFYWYRQILGQKVEFLVSFYNNEISEKSEIFDDQFSVERPDGSNFTLKIRSTKLEDSAMYFCASSAWPVETQYFGPGTRLLVL.

The chain recombines TRBV7-9 with TRBJ2-7; TRBD1 agrees at 9 bases. The germline V gene encodes CDR1 SEHNR and CDR2 FQNEAQ (reference sequence). The CDR3 is 15 residues long. J was trimmed by 5 bases and V by 5 bases; bases with no gene match: 10. In DNA, the CDR3 is TGTGCCAGCAGCCCGACCGGGACAGGGACCCACGAGCAGTACTTC. Protein: CASSPTGTGTHEQYF.

The chain is built from TRBV13 and TRBJ2-2; D remains unclear. V lost 6 bases, J lost 6 bases, and 8 bases lay in between. Per germline, CDR1 PRHDT and CDR2 FYEKMQ (reference sequence). This CDR3 is 12 amino acids long. CDR3 region: CASRRLAGELFF. In nucleotides, the CDR3 is TGTGCCAGCAGACGGCTGGCCGGGGAGCTGTTTTTT.

The V and J genes are TRBV5-1 and TRBJ2-1, with TRBD2 matching 11 bases. V lost 3 bases, J lost 9 bases, and 8 bases stayed unmatched. Germline loops: CDR1 SGHRS, CDR2 YFSETQ. The CDR3 consists of 15 residues. Here the CDR3 reads CASSSVSGRAGEQFF. The DNA for the CDR3 is TGCGCCAGCAGCTCGGTTAGCGGGAGGGCCGGTGAGCAGTTCTTC.

This clonotype was seen repeatedly, ten times or more. The chain couples TRBV27 to TRBJ2-7, with TRBD1 identical over 7 bases. Germline CDR1 is MNHEY and CDR2 is SMNVEV (reference sequence). The CDR3 totals 14 residues. The ends lost 0 bases at V and 2 bases at J; junction bases unmatched: 1. CDR3 amino acids: CASSLSGTAYEQYF. CDR3 DNA sequence: TGTGCCAGCAGTTTATCCGGGACAGCCTACGAGCAGTACTTC.

This clonotype was picked up many times. V usage is TRBV19 and J usage is TRBJ2-1, with a tentative D call TRBD1 (6 bases). The CDR3 is 13 residues long. The germline V gene encodes CDR1 LNHDA and CDR2 SQIVND (reference sequence). V gave up 4 bases and J gave up 3 bases, with 7 bases separating them. This CDR3 is CASSTGVYNEQFF. CDR3 sequence (DNA): TGTGCCAGTAGTACAGGGGTCTACAATGAGCAGTTCTTC. The full variable domain, completed using reference TRBV19 and TRBJ2-1, is DGGITQSPKYLFRKEGQNVTLSCEQNLNHDAMYWYRQDPGQGLRLIYYSQIVNDFQKGDIAEGYSVSREKKESFPLTVTSAQKNPTAFYLCASSTGVYNEQFFGPGTRLTVL.